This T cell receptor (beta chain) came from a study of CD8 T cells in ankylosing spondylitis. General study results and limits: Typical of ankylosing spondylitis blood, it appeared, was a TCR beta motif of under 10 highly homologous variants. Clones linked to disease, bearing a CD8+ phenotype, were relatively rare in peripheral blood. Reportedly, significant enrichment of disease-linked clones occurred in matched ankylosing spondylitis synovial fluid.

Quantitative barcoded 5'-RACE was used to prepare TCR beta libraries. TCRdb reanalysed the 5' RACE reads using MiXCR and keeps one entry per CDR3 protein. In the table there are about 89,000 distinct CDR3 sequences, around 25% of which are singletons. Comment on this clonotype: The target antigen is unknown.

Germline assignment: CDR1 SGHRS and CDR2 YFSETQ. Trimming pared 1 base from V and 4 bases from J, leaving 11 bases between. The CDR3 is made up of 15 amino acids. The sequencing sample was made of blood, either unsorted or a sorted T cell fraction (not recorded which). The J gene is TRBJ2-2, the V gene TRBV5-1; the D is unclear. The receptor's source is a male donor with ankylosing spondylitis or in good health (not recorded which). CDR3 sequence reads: CASSLLGGRTGELFF. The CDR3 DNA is TGCGCCAGCAGCTTGCTCGGTGGGCGCACCGGGGAGCTGTTTTTT.